This T cell receptor (beta chain) was identified in a study of cytomegalovirus exposure and HLA in healthy donors (TCRdb year 2017). Study-wide context: According to an earlier analysis of 587 of the donors, roughly 180 million T cells yielded some 120 million unique TCR beta sequences and about 300 Gb of sequence data. HLA typing covered class I and class II loci at four-digit resolution. Of the 300 to 450 genotyped donors, about 80% fell in the genetic ancestry cluster associated with self-reported Caucasian donors. The study aimed to test whether signatures of past pathogen exposure could be identified by cataloging public T cell receptors. Every discovery cohort repertoire had been produced on one sequencing platform. An earlier analysis of around 640 of the donors used high-throughput TCR beta sequencing to judge whether each TCR beta V gene segment behaved as functional or pseudogenic. An early release that covered roughly 600 HLA-typed donors contained approximately 300 gigabases of sequencing data and some 87 million unique TCR sequences. Typing coverage differed by locus: A, B, C, DRB1 and DQB1 were typed in about 620-640 donors, DQA1 in about 560, DPA1 in approximately 600, and DPB1 in just under 480. Among a few hundred genotyped donors of the cohort, an average of approximately 240,000 unique TCR beta nucleotide sequences were sequenced per donor, around 18% of them non-productive. Using immunosequencing, the study profiled T cell repertoires from about 650 subjects and related those repertoires to cytomegalovirus serostatus. To study patterns of TCR occurrence, a later analysis re-analyzed previously published TCR beta repertoires from 550 to 800 donors and added high-resolution HLA genotyping. A later genetic analysis used genome-wide SNP genotypes for 398 of the 666 donors, treating that subset as a discovery cohort. A separate validation cohort of over 95 different subjects was used in addition to the roughly 700-subject first cohort. Rather than using new phenotypic data, the later analysis identified candidate immune exposures from TCR beta sequences and from how often those sequences occurred across donors. Alongside the repertoire data, information on donor age, sex, ethnicity and CMV serostatus was compiled. The study combined high-throughput TCR immunosequencing, statistical association of individual TCRs with disease status, and machine learning to predict cytomegalovirus infection status. Four or five DR-DQ haplotypes were handled as single units for association and clustering, since linkage in the cohort was strong. Findings and caveats that apply to the study as a whole: Linkage disequilibrium might explain the correlated functional status among segregating V segments, but an unknown experimental factor could not be excluded. The cohort was sequenced for TCR beta chains only, and without alpha or paired-chain data the features that could be detected were limited. Presence/absence analyses assumed roughly uniform sequencing depth across donors, an assumption that may not hold. In the study, approximately 150 TCR beta chains were listed as associated with cytomegalovirus. A cluster of highly shared sequence variants was judged likely to be a technical artifact of the sequencing pipeline. A later analysis found that TCR association rates varied across HLA loci, with DRB1 alleles showing the most associated TCRs and HLA-C alleles the fewest. Most CMV-associated TCR beta chains appeared to be HLA-restricted in a later analysis, and the HLA associations seemed to be driven largely by CMV exposure. In a later genetic analysis, a missense DCLRE1C variant was associated with V-gene and J-gene trimming of TCR beta chains, and the association was replicated in an independent cohort. While some public TCRs were present in many individuals, most TCR sequences turned up only very rarely across donors. When HLA alleles, especially DR and DQ, strongly co-occurred, TCR associations were difficult to assign to individual alleles. A later analysis associated 16,951 TCR beta sequences with specific HLA alleles at a false discovery rate of 0.05. Several of the top co-occurrence clusters appeared to be linked to parvovirus B19, influenza, CMV and Epstein-Barr virus, according to a later analysis. Some IMGT-functional V segments, including TRBV6-2 and TRBV6-3, could not be distinguished by the 87-base-pair reads and were therefore excluded. The classifier was reported to diagnose cytomegalovirus status with high specificity and sensitivity in both the original and validation cohorts. Because counts were too low, some 17 rarely observed V segments, including chromosome 9 orphons, were excluded from the earlier analysis of under 650 of the donors. A few of the identified cytomegalovirus-associated TCR beta chains were confirmed in vitro to be specific for cytomegalovirus antigens. The authors suggested that the approach could potentially be extended to other disease states and immunological phenotypes. In a later analysis, HLA-associated TCR beta chains were found to be more clonally expanded and to have lower generation probabilities than equally common non-associated chains. An earlier analysis of roughly 570 of the donors showed that most TCR beta V segments appeared in productive rearrangements either about 87% or about 30% of the time, which broadly matched IMGT annotations. According to a later genetic analysis, donors in an Asian-associated ancestry cluster had fewer N-insertions in productive TCRs than the approximately 700-donor mean. Immune exposure information for the cohort was limited to CMV serostatus. A further reported finding was that TCR beta sequences accurately predicted the HLA-A and HLA-B alleles for most subjects in the first cohort. Because HLA typing was missing for some donors at each locus, association tests included only the typed subset.

The cohort was made up of roughly 670 healthy bone marrow donors. All cohort members were sampled while nominally healthy, although unrecorded immune exposures were likely present. The donor was CMV seronegative and was included in the group of hundreds of seronegative cohort members. Every donor gave a peripheral blood sample, and the peripheral blood mononuclear cells from that sample were used for TCR beta sequencing. The Qiagen DNeasy Blood Extraction Kit was used to extract genomic DNA from the blood cell samples. In the case of this clone: It has no known antigen specificity. Per-nucleotide qualities are absent, and no much larger clonotype sits a single base away.

The library was made by the immunoSEQ multiplex PCR assay. The multiplex PCR relied on a mix of 60 forward primers for TCR Vbeta segments and 13 reverse primers for TCR Jbeta segments. A multiplex PCR assay on genomic DNA amplified the CDR3 region of rearranged TCR beta genes. The Illumina HiSeq System was used to sequence the amplified TCR beta libraries as 87-base-pair reads. Per the authors' processing: In a later analysis, 80 million or so unique TCR beta chains were counted across the roughly 700 repertoires, and approximately 9.9 million of these chains were shared by at least two donors. Raw reads were error-corrected and collapsed into unique sequences with a nearest-neighbor algorithm that merged closely related sequences to remove PCR and sequencing errors. To assign V, D and J gene segments, CDR3 sequences were aligned to IMGT reference sequences. For a sequence to be retained, at least a six-nucleotide match to both a V gene segment and a J gene segment was required. A rearrangement was called productive if the CDR3 had no stop codons and remained in frame with V and J, and every other rearrangement was called non-productive. Following IMGT convention, CDR3 was defined as the stretch from the second conserved V-encoded cysteine to the conserved J-encoded phenylalanine. Sequences without an unambiguous match to a single V gene segment were excluded from the earlier analysis of several hundred of the donors. In an earlier analysis of a few hundred of the donors, V segments were called functional above 56.7% productive rearrangements and were called segregating when the between-donor standard deviation exceeded 5%. A statistical classification framework was built to diagnose cytomegalovirus status from the catalog of TCR beta chain sequences. A later analysis assigned V and J genes by comparing TCR nucleotide sequences with IMGT/GENE-DB human TR gene sequences. The TCRdist pipeline was used in a later analysis to assign CDR3 sequences and most-parsimonious VDJ recombination scenarios. In a later analysis, each TCR beta chain was defined by its CDR3 amino acid sequence together with its V-gene family, and reads lacking a unique V-gene family were excluded. A later analysis removed 500 to 600 highly shared, low-generation-probability nucleotide sequences to deal with suspected cross-contamination and a sequencing artifact. For each public chain, a later analysis derived a clonal expansion index from normalized ranks of inferred template counts within each repertoire. In a later analysis, generation probabilities were computed using a VDJ recombination model fitted to out-of-frame rearrangements, and the results were checked against IGoR. In a later analysis, hypergeometric tests were used to score TCR-TCR, TCR-HLA and TCR-CMV co-occurrence, with a repertoire-size bias correction applied to TCR pairs. To estimate false discovery rates, a later analysis permuted the HLA or CMV assignments 20 times. In a later analysis, co-occurring TCRs were grouped using DBSCAN, with TCRdist sequence similarity added in when clustering inside HLA-allele-positive subsets. Co-occurrence clustering excluded repertoires with fewer than 30,000 or more than 120,000 public chains, plus five with anomalous nucleotide sharing. Not all clones reach the TCRdb copy of this immuneACCESS table, which keeps in-frame sequences only. Checked studies attribute under half of the gap to unresolved V genes and leave the rest unexplained. D and trimming were read from the DNA, whereas the V and J calls and clone size are those reported in that table. The table for this sample lists over 150,000 clones; roughly four fifths of them were counted only once. Of the sample, roughly 0.098% is held by the ten largest clones.

Via the germline V gene, CDR1 is SGHDN and CDR2 FVKESK. V is reduced by 4 bases and J by 6 bases, leaving a spacing of 7 bases between them. The CDR3 holds 12 amino acids from the cysteine to the phenylalanine. The read is trimmed to its CDR3 DNA, 36 bases read in frame from base 1. The receptor's source is a boy under 10 years old in good health and CMV-seronegative. Sequenced sample: PBMCs. Rearrangement joined TRBV14 to TRBJ2-1, with the D gene call left open. The CDR3 protein is CASSLSSNEQFF. The DNA is TGTGCCAGCAGCCTGTCTAGCAATGAGCAGTTCTTC.